The 5 T cell receptor beta chains below come from one sample, sequenced in a study of T cells in tumors after PD-1 blockade. Clones were sequenced by immunoSEQ multiplex PCR, and TCRdb holds only the in-frame ones, with some missing. The sample includes 45,000 to 60,000 clones, around 85% of them seen just once. The sample here was PBMCs, taken before anti-PD-1 therapy. The receptors were gathered from a human donor with advanced basal cell or squamous cell carcinoma (not recorded which).

The rearrangement uses TRBV2 and TRBJ1-5; D is possibly TRBD1 (5 bases). The CDR3 spans 14 residues. Germline CDR1 and CDR2: SNHLY and FYNNEI. V gave up 4 bases and J gave up 3 bases, with 10 bases separating them. This CDR3 reads CASSVGDFNQPQHF. For the CDR3, the DNA is TGTGCCAGCAGTGTAGGGGACTTCAATCAGCCCCAGCATTTT.

This chain links TRBV14 with TRBJ2-2, with D unresolved. Trimming left V 2 bases short and J 7 bases short, with 14 bases between. Germline assignment: CDR1 SGHDN and CDR2 FVKESK. The CDR3 has 15 amino acids. CDR3 coding DNA: TGTGCCAGCAGCCAAATTCCTAGTCCTAGCGGGGAGCTGTTTTTT. Translation: CASSQIPSPSGELFF. The full variable domain, completed using reference TRBV14 and TRBJ2-2, is EAGVTQFPSHSVIEKGQTVTLRCDPISGHDNLYWYRRVMGKEIKFLLHFVKESKQDESGMPNNRFLAERTGGTYSTLKVQPAELEDSGVYFCASSQIPSPSGELFFGEGSRLTVL.

This chain connects TRBV2 to TRBJ1-2; D unclear. CDR3 length: 14 amino acids. V was shortened by 6 bases and J by 0 bases, with 11 bases between the two germline ends. Germline CDR1 and CDR2: SNHLY and FYNNEI. The CDR3 bases are TGTGCCAGCAGCGGGGTACCCTCTAACTATGGCTACACCTTC. Encoded protein: CASSGVPSNYGYTF.

V is TRBV5-1 and J is TRBJ2-5; TRBD1 aligns across 10 bases. The CDR3 loop spans 15 amino acids. After removal of 4 bases from V and 5 bases from J, the junction contained 8 bases not matched to a gene. From germline, CDR1 is SGHRS and CDR2 YFSETQ. The CDR3 DNA sequence: TGCGCCAGCAGCCTTTCGGACAGGGGGTTGGAGACCCAGTACTTC. It specifies CASSLSDRGLETQYF.

V gene TRBV4-1 combines with J gene TRBJ2-7, with 10 bases lining up with TRBD1. Trimming took 3 bases from V and 5 from J; bases not matched to a gene: 13. This CDR3 is 17 amino acids long. Germline V lookup: CDR1 MGHRA, CDR2 YSYEKL. The DNA for the CDR3 is TGCGCCAGCAGCCATCTCACTCTTGGACAGGGGGTCGACGAGCAGTACTTC. Translating gives CASSHLTLGQGVDEQYF.